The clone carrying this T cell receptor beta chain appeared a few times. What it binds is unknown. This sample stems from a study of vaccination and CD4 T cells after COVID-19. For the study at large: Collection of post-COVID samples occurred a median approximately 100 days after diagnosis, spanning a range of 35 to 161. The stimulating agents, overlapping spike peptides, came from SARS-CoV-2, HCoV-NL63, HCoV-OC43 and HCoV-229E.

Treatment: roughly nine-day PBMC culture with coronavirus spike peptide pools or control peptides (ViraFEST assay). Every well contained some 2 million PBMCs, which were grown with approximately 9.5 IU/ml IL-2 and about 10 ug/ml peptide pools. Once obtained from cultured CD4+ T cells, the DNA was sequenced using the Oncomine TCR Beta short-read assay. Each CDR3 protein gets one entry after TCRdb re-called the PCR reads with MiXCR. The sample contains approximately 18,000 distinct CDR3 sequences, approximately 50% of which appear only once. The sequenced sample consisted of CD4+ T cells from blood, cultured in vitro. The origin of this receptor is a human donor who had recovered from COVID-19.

CDR3 amino acids: CSARITGNTEAFF. The CDR3 DNA reads TGCAGTGCCCGTATTACCGGTAACACTGAAGCTTTCTTT. V is TRBV20-1 and J is TRBJ1-1, with D unresolved. The CDR3 loop spans 13 amino acids. V was cut by 6 bases and J by 2 bases, with 13 bases left in between. CDR1 and CDR2 from the germline V gene are DFQATT and SNEGSKA (reference sequence).